The 29 T cell receptor beta chains reported below all come from one sample, sequenced in a study of blood T cell repertoires in COVID-19. Sequencing was performed with immunoSEQ multiplex PCR; in TCRdb, only in-frame clones are kept and a portion is missing. Of more than 95,000 clones in the sample, about four fifths were seen once. Sequenced material: peripheral blood. These receptors were collected from a woman older than 75 with active or convalescent COVID-19.

The chain couples TRBV6-5 to TRBJ1-1; the match to TRBD1 covers 10 bases. The length of the CDR3 is 13 residues. With V trimmed by 5 bases and J by 11 bases, 8 bases remained unmatched. In germline, CDR1 is MNHEY, CDR2 SVGAGI. The CDR3 DNA is TGTGCCAGCAGTAGGGGACAGGGGACGTGGGCTTTCTTT. Translating gives CASSRGQGTWAFF.

The V and J genes are TRBV5-1 and TRBJ2-2; possible D gene TRBD1, 6 bases. CDR1 and CDR2 from the germline V gene are SGHRS and YFSETQ. The CDR3 runs to 14 residues. Trimming pared 4 bases from V and 5 bases from J, leaving 12 bases between. The CDR3 DNA reads as TGCGCCAGCAGCCAGACAGGAACAACCGGGGAGCTGTTTTTT. It specifies CASSQTGTTGELFF.

The V and J genes are TRBV3-1 (or the pseudogene TRBV3-2) and TRBJ1-6, with 7 bases fitting TRBD1. CDR1 is LGHDT and CDR2 is YNNKEL in the germline V gene (reference sequence). V was clipped by 1 base and J by 4 bases; unmatched bases: 4. The CDR3 has 16 amino acids. CDR3 nucleotides: TGTGCCAGCAGCCAAGTGGGGGACAGTTATAATTCACCCCTCCACTTT. The encoded protein is CASSQVGDSYNSPLHF.

V is TRBV27 and J is TRBJ1-1; the D gene is possibly TRBD1 (5 bases). V shed 2 bases and J shed 1 base, with 17 bases lying between them. CDR3 length equals 17 residues. Germline assignment: CDR1 MNHEY and CDR2 SMNVEV (reference sequence). The CDR3 DNA reads TGTGCCAGCAGTTTAGTAGGGGCGGGGAGATCGAACACTGAAGCTTTCTTT. Residues: CASSLVGAGRSNTEAFF.

This chain connects TRBV5-1 to TRBJ1-4, with 10 bases lining up with TRBD1. V gave up 5 bases and J gave up 6 bases; unmatched junction bases: 7. Germline V lookup: CDR1 SGHRS, CDR2 YFSETQ. CDR3 length: 15 amino acids. The CDR3 region is CASRGTGTGDEKLFF. In nucleotides, the CDR3 is TGCGCCAGCAGGGGCACCGGGACAGGGGATGAAAAACTGTTTTTT.

This chain uses TRBV19 with TRBJ1-5; 9 nucleotides align to TRBD1. The CDR3 runs 16 residues. CDR1 is LNHDA and CDR2 is SQIVND in the germline V gene (reference sequence). The V gene end was trimmed by 4 bases and the J gene end by 3 bases; junction bases not matched to a gene: 7. Here the CDR3 reads CASSTPTGGDNQPQHF. The CDR3 nucleotides are TGTGCCAGTAGTACCCCGACAGGGGGGGACAATCAGCCCCAGCATTTT.

The chain has TRBV19 and TRBJ1-2; TRBD1 might be the D (5 bases). The CDR3 spans 15 residues. V was shortened by 3 bases and J by 1 base, with 12 bases between the two germline ends. Looked up from germline, CDR1 is LNHDA and CDR2 is SQIVND (reference sequence). Written as DNA, the CDR3 is TGTGCCAGTAGTATTCAGGGCGTTCTTAACTATGGCTACACCTTC. It yields the protein CASSIQGVLNYGYTF. Together with reference TRBV19 and TRBJ1-2, the CDR3 gives the full variable domain: DGGITQSPKYLFRKEGQNVTLSCEQNLNHDAMYWYRQDPGQGLRLIYYSQIVNDFQKGDIAEGYSVSREKKESFPLTVTSAQKNPTAFYLCASSIQGVLNYGYTFGSGTRLTVV.

The rearrangement joins TRBV9 to TRBJ1-1, with 10 nucleotides matching TRBD1. The germline V gene has CDR1 SGDLS and CDR2 YYNGEE. Losses at the gene ends were 4 bases for V and 1 base for J; bases not matched to a gene: 7. This CDR3 comprises 16 residues. The CDR3 DNA reads TGTGCCAGCAGCCCGCCCGGGACAGGGGCGAACACTGAAGCTTTCTTT. This gives the protein CASSPPGTGANTEAFF.

The chain employs TRBV27 and TRBJ2-5, with TRBD1 matching over 7 bases. The germline gives CDR1 MNHEY, CDR2 SMNVEV (reference sequence). The ends lost 3 bases at V and 6 bases at J; junction bases unmatched: 10. CDR3 length equals 15 residues. CDR3 loop: CASSFASDRRKTQYF. CDR3 DNA sequence: TGTGCCAGCAGTTTTGCTTCGGACAGGAGGAAGACCCAGTACTTC.

V usage is TRBV28 and J usage is TRBJ1-5; 8 bases agree with TRBD1. V lost 3 bases and J lost 7; bases outside the gene matches: 5. The CDR3 runs to 14 residues. Germline CDR1 is MDHEN and CDR2 is SYDVKM. The CDR3 DNA reads as TGTGCCAGCAGTTTCGGACAGGGAGGGCAGCCCCAGCATTTT. It yields the protein CASSFGQGGQPQHF.

This clone was observed a few times. The chain employs TRBV5-6 and TRBJ1-2; possibly TRBD1 for D (5 bases). V lost 2 bases and J 7 bases, leaving 18 bases between the germline ends. There are 15 residues in the CDR3. From germline, CDR1 is SGHDT and CDR2 YYEEEE. The CDR3 DNA is TGTGCCAGCAGCTTCATAGGGTGGAGGGGTACTGGCTACACCTTC. Its translation is CASSFIGWRGTGYTF.

The CDR3 bases are TGTGCCAGCAGCGTTAAACAGGGCACCGGGGAGCTGTTTTTT. This encodes CASSVKQGTGELFF. The gene calls are TRBV9 and TRBJ2-2; D may be TRBD1 (6 bases). The ends were cut back, 2 bases at V and 4 bases at J, with 9 bases in the middle. This CDR3 is 14 amino acids long. CDR1 is SGDLS, CDR2 YYNGEE, per germline.

This clone has a single count. The chain employs TRBV11-1 and TRBJ1-1; TRBD1 matches at 8 bases. The CDR3 covers 15 residues. Germline V gene lookup returns CDR1 SGHAT and CDR2 FQDESV (reference sequence). Trimming took 4 bases from V and 4 from J; bases not matched to a gene: 8. This chain's CDR3 is CASSSDRGPGTEAFF. CDR3 bases: TGTGCCAGCAGCTCCGACAGGGGCCCTGGCACTGAAGCTTTCTTT.

CDR3 protein: CASRPNPTGNHEQYF. Written as DNA, the CDR3 is TGTGCCAGCAGACCGAACCCGACAGGGAACCACGAGCAGTACTTC. The chain is built from TRBV6-5 and TRBJ2-7, with TRBD1 identical over 7 bases. Trimming at V came to 6 bases and at J to 5 bases, leaving 13 bases not matched to a gene. Germline CDR1 MNHEY, CDR2 SVGAGI. This CDR3 has 15 residues.

The V gene is TRBV6-2 or TRBV6-3, the J gene TRBJ1-1; the D is unclear. CDR1 and CDR2 (germline): MNHEY, SVGEGT. This CDR3 is 13 amino acids long. V gave up 5 bases and J gave up 2 bases, with 9 bases separating them. The DNA of the CDR3 is TGTGCCAGCAGTGTCCTAATCAACACTGAAGCTTTCTTT. This translates into CASSVLINTEAFF.

The rearrangement uses TRBV24-1 and TRBJ2-2; TRBD1 matches 8 bases. Looked up from germline, CDR1 is KGHDR and CDR2 is SFDVKD. The J segment lost 4 bases and the V segment lost 7 bases, leaving 4 bases of the junction unmatched. The CDR3 runs to 14 residues. The chain's CDR3 is CATRDRASTGELFF. The DNA of the CDR3 is TGTGCCACCAGGGACAGGGCGAGCACCGGGGAGCTGTTTTTT.

The rearrangement links TRBV5-1 to TRBJ2-1; D not certain. The CDR3 spans 15 residues. The V end was cut by 0 bases, the J end by 2 bases, with 9 bases between. Germline lookup yields CDR1 SGHRS and CDR2 YFSETQ. The CDR3 DNA is TGCGCCAGCAGCTTGGTTCCAGGAACCTACAATGAGCAGTTCTTC. It encodes CASSLVPGTYNEQFF.

The chain carries TRBV3-1 (or the pseudogene TRBV3-2) and TRBJ2-7; 11 nucleotides line up with TRBD1. This CDR3 comprises 15 residues. V gave up 4 bases and J gave up 3 bases; unmatched junction bases: 5. Germline V gene sequence: CDR1 LGHDT, CDR2 YNNKEL (reference sequence). The CDR3 nucleotides read TGTGCCAGCAGCCCCGGGACAGGGGGACTCTACGAGCAGTACTTC. Protein: CASSPGTGGLYEQYF.

The chain is built from TRBV5-6 and TRBJ2-5, with D perhaps TRBD1 (5 bases). The length of the CDR3 is 17 residues. V lost 0 bases and J lost 6, with 21 bases in between. Germline CDR1 is SGHDT and CDR2 is YYEEEE. The CDR3 sequence is CASSLGWQGTVGQTQYF. The CDR3, as DNA: TGTGCCAGCAGCTTGGGGTGGCAGGGTACGGTTGGACAGACCCAGTACTTC.

The V call is TRBV3-1 (or the pseudogene TRBV3-2), the J call TRBJ1-1; weak D call: TRBD1 (5 bases). The germline CDR1 and CDR2 sequences are LGHDT and YNNKEL (reference sequence). This CDR3 is 18 amino acids long. V was cut by 4 bases and J by 0 bases, with 21 bases left in between. The CDR3 bases are TGTGCCAGCAGCCTGACTATAACGGGGGAAAGAGTGAACACTGAAGCTTTCTTT. Translating it yields CASSLTITGERVNTEAFF.

V gene TRBV28 combines with J gene TRBJ2-5; D is unclear. Germline CDR1 reads MDHEN; CDR2 reads SYDVKM. The CDR3 has 18 amino acids. Between the trimmed V and J ends, which lost 4 bases and 1 base, there was a span of 22 bases. The CDR3: CASSSPFEVGQGQETQYF. DNA of the CDR3: TGTGCCAGCAGTTCCCCCTTTGAGGTAGGCCAAGGCCAAGAGACCCAGTACTTC.

The chain links TRBV7-8 to TRBJ2-3, with unresolved D. CDR1 and CDR2 (germline): SGHVS, FQNEAQ. The CDR3 is made up of 15 amino acids. V lost 5 bases and J lost 3, with 15 bases in between. The chain's CDR3 is CASSGLEIRTDTQYF. In DNA form, the CDR3 reads TGTGCCAGCAGCGGCCTCGAGATCAGGACAGATACGCAGTATTTT.

The rearrangement joins TRBV2 to TRBJ1-2, with 9 bases lining up with TRBD1. The CDR3 is 14 residues long. V lost 6 bases, J lost 6 bases, and 8 bases stayed unmatched. The germline CDR1 and CDR2 sequences are SNHLY and FYNNEI. The CDR3 is CASRIGQGSHGYTF. CDR3 sequence (DNA): TGTGCCAGCAGGATAGGACAGGGGTCCCATGGCTACACCTTC. Filled out from reference TRBV2 and TRBJ1-2, the complete variable domain reads EPEVTQTPSHQVTQMGQEVILRCVPISNHLYFYWYRQILGQKVEFLVSFYNNEISEKSEIFDDQFSVERPDGSNFTLKIRSTKLEDSAMYFCASRIGQGSHGYTFGSGTRLTVV.

The chain has TRBV21-1 and TRBJ1-1; the table's D call, TRBD1, was not checked against the DNA. TRBV21-1 is labeled a pseudogene. There are 14 residues in the CDR3. The CDR3 spells CASRKGQRNTEAFF. Written as DNA, the CDR3 is TGTGCCAGCAGGAAGGGACAAAGGAACACTGAAGCTTTCTTT.

This chain uses TRBV5-1 with TRBJ2-1; D might be TRBD2 (6 bases). Germline V gives CDR1 SGHRS, CDR2 YFSETQ. The V end was cut by 4 bases, the J end by 7 bases, with 18 bases between. The CDR3 loop spans 15 amino acids. The CDR3: CASSPADYKGNEQFF. CDR3 DNA: TGCGCCAGCAGCCCAGCGGACTACAAAGGGAATGAGCAGTTCTTC.

The chain combines TRBV27 with TRBJ2-2; TRBD2 agrees at 13 bases. The germline V gene encodes CDR1 MNHEY and CDR2 SMNVEV (reference sequence). This CDR3 has 17 amino acids. The J segment lost 2 bases and the V segment lost 7 bases, leaving 7 bases of the junction unmatched. The CDR3 DNA follows: TGTGCCAGCACAAGACTAGCGGGGGGCCTCAACACCGGGGAGCTGTTTTTT. Translated, it gives CASTRLAGGLNTGELFF.

V is TRBV15 and J is TRBJ2-3; 7 bases map to TRBD2. The CDR3 consists of 18 residues. V dropped 0 bases and J dropped 1; count of bases not matched to a gene: 10. Germline V gene lookup returns CDR1 LNHNV and CDR2 YYDKDF (reference sequence). In DNA form, the CDR3 reads TGTGCCACCAGCAGAGATCTCTTGGCGGGAGATCGCACAGATACGCAGTATTTT. Protein product: CATSRDLLAGDRTDTQYF.

J is TRBJ1-5 and V is TRBV2; D remains ambiguous. Trimming took 2 bases from V and 5 from J, leaving 7 bases between them. Germline CDR1 SNHLY, CDR2 FYNNEI. This CDR3 region has 13 residues. This chain's CDR3 is CASSEFGDQPQHF. DNA of the CDR3: TGTGCCAGCAGTGAATTCGGGGATCAGCCCCAGCATTTT. Filled out from reference TRBV2 and TRBJ1-5, the complete variable domain reads EPEVTQTPSHQVTQMGQEVILRCVPISNHLYFYWYRQILGQKVEFLVSFYNNEISEKSEIFDDQFSVERPDGSNFTLKIRSTKLEDSAMYFCASSEFGDQPQHFGDGTRLSIL.

The gene calls are TRBV9 and TRBJ2-1, with a tentative D call TRBD1 (5 bases). V lost 2 bases and J lost 6, with 12 bases in between. Germline V CDR1 and CDR2: SGDLS, YYNGEE. The CDR3 is 14 residues long. CDR3 DNA: TGTGCCAGCAGCGTGGGCCAGGGCGGCAATGAGCAGTTCTTC. It specifies CASSVGQGGNEQFF. Drawing the rest from reference TRBV9 and TRBJ2-1, the complete variable domain is DSGVTQTPKHLITATGQRVTLRCSPRSGDLSVYWYQQSLDQGLQFLIQYYNGEERAKGNILERFSAQQFPDLHSELNLSSLELGDSALYFCASSVGQGGNEQFFGPGTRLTVL.